This T cell receptor beta chain emerged from a study of blood T cell repertoires in COVID-19. Across the study: Acute-phase and convalescent COVID-19 samples originated in the United States, Italy and Spain. PBMCs, B-cell-depleted T cells, or T cells provided the cDNA or gDNA that made up the material.

Authors' processing steps: Estimation of nucleated cell counts was performed using reference gene primer amplification. Libraries were prepared by immunoSEQ multiplex PCR; TCRdb keeps only in-frame clonotypes and omits some of them. That table gives V, J and clone size, and the DNA gave D and trimming. The data show approximately 300,000 clones, around 90% seen once. Trimming cost V 3 bases and J 7 bases, with 10 bases left between them. The CDR3 length is 12 residues. The germline gives CDR1 MNHEY, CDR2 SVGAGI. The sample comprised peripheral blood. The source is a woman between 40 and 55 years old with COVID-19, enrolled during active disease. The chain combines TRBV6-5 with TRBJ2-7; D perhaps matches TRBD1 (5 bases). CDR3 DNA sequence: TGTGCCAGCAGTTATGGGGCTGGGGAGCAGTACTTC. It specifies CASSYGAGEQYF.